Following are 30 T cell receptor beta chains from one sample sequenced in a study of CD8+CD57+ T cells in acquired aplastic anemia. Individuals selected for sequencing had exhibited CD8+CD57+ cell expansion on flow cytometry. The study profiled TCR beta VDJ and CDR3 using genomic DNA as template. A single record per CDR3 protein comes from TCRdb applying MiXCR to the reads. The profile shows over 150,000 distinct CDR3 sequences, 71% of them singletons. Sequencing input: sorted CD4+, CD8+, or CD8+CD57+ T cells (not recorded which) from PBMCs. The receptors come from a human donor with aplastic anemia.

The sample holds a few counts of this clonotype. The V gene is TRBV6-4, the J gene TRBJ2-3, with TRBD1 matching over 9 bases. V lost 4 bases, J lost 1 base, and 12 bases stayed unmatched. There are 18 residues in the CDR3. The germline gives CDR1 MRHNA, CDR2 SNTAGT. CDR3 protein: CASSAQDSTGGGTDTQYF. The CDR3 DNA is TGTGCCAGCAGTGCCCAAGACTCGACAGGGGGTGGCACAGATACGCAGTATTTT.

The genes are TRBV15 and TRBJ2-7, with 7 nucleotides matching TRBD1. The J segment lost 2 bases and the V segment lost 4 bases, leaving 5 bases of the junction unmatched. The CDR3 has 14 residues. CDR1 is LNHNV and CDR2 is YYDKDF in the germline V gene (reference sequence). CDR3 region: CATSKERGPYEQYF. DNA of the CDR3: TGTGCCACCAGCAAAGAAAGGGGGCCCTACGAGCAGTACTTC.

The CDR3 protein is CATSDLPGRERTDTQYF. The CDR3 nucleotides read TGTGCCACCAGTGATTTGCCCGGCAGGGAGCGCACAGATACGCAGTATTTT. This chain links TRBV24-1 with TRBJ2-3; the D gene could be TRBD1 or TRBD2 (5 bases each). Germline assignment: CDR1 KGHDR and CDR2 SFDVKD. The CDR3 has 17 amino acids. Trimming left V 0 bases short and J 1 base short, with 13 bases between.

Remarks on this clonotype: A read error may produce the germline difference seen at one junction end. The rearrangement links TRBV7-6 to TRBJ1-6; the D gene is possibly TRBD1 (5 bases). The V gene's germline CDR1 is SGHVS and CDR2 FNYEAQ. CDR3 size: 18 residues. The CDR3 DNA reads as TGCGCCAGCAGCTTAAGGGGAGGGGTGCTTCGGAATAATTCACCCCTCCACTTT. Its translation: CASSLRGGVLRNNSPLHF.

The chain links TRBV20-1 to TRBJ2-3; weak D call: TRBD1 (5 bases). CDR3 size: 13 residues. Between the trimmed V and J ends, which lost 3 bases and 4 bases, there was a span of 11 bases. Germline loops: CDR1 DFQATT, CDR2 SNEGSKA (reference sequence). CDR3 nucleotides: TGCAGTGCTAGCCTGGGGCCTTCAGATACGCAGTATTTT. This translates into CSASLGPSDTQYF.

The chain uses TRBV7-4 and TRBJ2-7; 7 bases line up with TRBD1. V shed 1 base, J shed 0 bases, and the junction held 3 bases outside the gene matches. The CDR3 runs 15 residues. The V gene's germline CDR1 is SGHVT and CDR2 SQSDAQ. CDR3 amino acids: CASSLGQGLSYEQYF. CDR3 DNA: TGTGCCAGCAGCTTAGGACAGGGCCTCTCCTACGAGCAGTACTTC.

This clonotype was detected once. A junction boundary mismatches the germline segment, possibly from a read error. The rearrangement joins TRBV15 to TRBJ2-1; 10 bases are shared with TRBD1. Germline CDR1 LNHNV, CDR2 YYDKDF (reference sequence). This CDR3 region has 16 residues. The CDR3 DNA reads TGTGCCACCAGCAGTCCGGGACAGGGGCCCGACAATGAGCGGTTCTTC. Protein: CATSSPGQGPDNERFF.

This clonotype has only a few counts. The rearrangement links TRBV2 to TRBJ2-7; TRBD1 is a possible D gene (6 bases). Germline loops: CDR1 SNHLY, CDR2 FYNNEI. Trimming pared 0 bases from V and 4 bases from J, leaving 13 bases between. This CDR3 has 15 residues. The CDR3 loop is CASSEAIGQWYEQYF. The CDR3 DNA sequence: TGTGCCAGCAGTGAAGCGATAGGACAGTGGTACGAGCAGTACTTC.

This chain joins TRBV27 and TRBJ2-1; D remains unclear. V was cut by 2 bases and J by 7 bases, with 15 bases left in between. Germline V lookup: CDR1 MNHEY, CDR2 SMNVEV (reference sequence). The CDR3 runs 15 residues. The CDR3 reads CASSLGTNGLNEQFF. The CDR3 DNA is TGTGCCAGCAGTTTAGGTACCAACGGGCTAAATGAGCAGTTCTTC.

This chain links TRBV19 with TRBJ2-6; D remains ambiguous. The V end was cut by 7 bases, the J end by 1 base, with 8 bases between. Germline loops: CDR1 LNHDA, CDR2 SQIVND (reference sequence). The CDR3 contains 14 residues. CDR3 bases: TGTGCCAGTACCCAGAGTTCTGGGGCCAACGTCCTGACTTTC. Its translation: CASTQSSGANVLTF.

The rearrangement joins TRBV29-1 to TRBJ2-2, with TRBD1 matching 8 bases. The CDR3 covers 15 residues. The germline CDR1 and CDR2 sequences are SQVTM and ANQGSEA. V gave up 6 bases and J gave up 5 bases; unmatched junction bases: 11. CDR3 region: CSVRGWQGATGELFF. The CDR3 nucleotides are TGCAGCGTACGGGGATGGCAGGGGGCAACCGGGGAGCTGTTTTTT.

This sequence joins TRBV7-9 and TRBJ1-2; tentatively, D is TRBD1 (6 bases). Germline V gives CDR1 SEHNR, CDR2 FQNEAQ (reference sequence). This CDR3 has 13 residues. The germline V and J ends were trimmed by 6 bases and 5 bases, with 13 bases remaining between them. The CDR3 DNA follows: TGTGCCAGCAGACAGGGTGTTAATTATGGCTACACCTTC. Protein: CASRQGVNYGYTF.

This clonotype showed up just once. The chain couples TRBV25-1 to TRBJ2-7, with D unclear. The V gene's germline CDR1 is MGHDK and CDR2 SYGVNS. Trimming removed 4 bases from V and 0 bases from J, with 16 bases in between. This CDR3 region has 16 residues. The CDR3 nucleotides are TGTGCCAGCAGTGGATTGGTTCCCCCCAGCTCCTACGAGCAGTACTTC. It codes for CASSGLVPPSSYEQYF.

To note about this clonotype: The junction shows a germline mismatch at one end, possibly a read error. The CDR3 protein is CASSSGNLGALF. The CDR3 DNA sequence: TGTGCCAGCAGCTCCGGGAACCTAGGAGCTCTCTTT. J is TRBJ1-1 and V is TRBV5-6; D gene unclear. This CDR3 is built from 12 residues. The germline V gene encodes CDR1 SGHDT and CDR2 YYEEEE.

The J gene is TRBJ2-7, the V gene TRBV2; TRBD2 is a possible D gene (6 bases). There are 14 residues in the CDR3. The V gene's germline CDR1 is SNHLY and CDR2 FYNNEI. V was cut by 9 bases and J by 6 bases, with 21 bases left in between. DNA for the CDR3: TGTGCCAGTCGTACCGGGGGAGGAAATGGCGAGCAGTACTTC. Its translation: CASRTGGGNGEQYF.

This clonotype came up a few times. The chain is built from TRBV7-8 and TRBJ2-5, with TRBD2 identical over 7 bases. This CDR3 has 15 amino acids. V lost 5 bases, J lost 4 bases, and 10 bases stayed unmatched. Germline CDR1 is SGHVS and CDR2 is FQNEAQ. For the CDR3, the DNA is TGTGCCAGCAGCCGGGACCGGGGGGTGGGAGAGACCCAGTACTTC. The encoded protein is CASSRDRGVGETQYF.

The rearrangement links TRBV10-3 to TRBJ1-1; TRBD1 is a possible D gene (6 bases). With 6 bases removed from V and 7 bases from J, the gap between germline ends came to 12 bases. The CDR3 runs to 12 residues. CDR1 ENHRY and CDR2 SYGVKD come from the germline V gene. The CDR3 loop reads CAIRRTEDEAFF. The CDR3, as DNA: TGTGCCATCAGACGGACAGAAGATGAAGCTTTCTTT.

The chain uses TRBV7-9 and TRBJ2-7; the D is unclear. The V gene lost 8 bases and the J gene lost 3 bases, with 5 bases spanning the gap. The V gene's germline CDR1 is SEHNR and CDR2 FQNEAQ (reference sequence). The CDR3 spans 10 residues. CDR3 sequence reads: CASGVYEQYF. The DNA of the CDR3 is TGTGCCAGCGGGGTCTACGAGCAGTACTTC.

The chain recombines TRBV10-3 with TRBJ1-2; D ambiguous. The V gene lost 0 bases and the J gene lost 4 bases, with 12 bases spanning the gap. The germline V gene encodes CDR1 ENHRY and CDR2 SYGVKD. The CDR3 is made up of 15 amino acids. Here the CDR3 reads CAISESRDLPYGYTF. CDR3 DNA: TGTGCCATCAGTGAGTCTCGCGACCTACCCTATGGCTACACCTTC.

V is TRBV19 and J is TRBJ2-5; D is possibly TRBD2 (5 bases). Trimming removed 8 bases from V and 2 bases from J, with 15 bases in between. CDR1 and CDR2 from the germline V gene are LNHDA and SQIVND (reference sequence). This CDR3 spans 14 amino acids. The CDR3 loop reads CASARGKRQETQYF. CDR3 DNA: TGTGCCAGTGCTCGGGGAAAAAGACAAGAGACCCAGTACTTC.

The gene calls are TRBV7-3 and TRBJ2-2; weak D call: TRBD2 (5 bases). V lost 5 bases and J 6 bases, leaving 16 bases between the germline ends. The CDR3 is 15 amino acids. Germline CDR1 SGHTA, CDR2 FQGTGA. The CDR3 sequence is CASSPSPRTPGELFF. The CDR3 DNA follows: TGTGCCAGCAGCCCGAGCCCCCGGACTCCCGGGGAGCTGTTTTTT.

The J gene is TRBJ2-3, the V gene TRBV19; 7 positions match TRBD2. With V trimmed by 8 bases and J by 3 bases, 5 bases remained unmatched. This CDR3 is 13 amino acids long. Germline V lookup: CDR1 LNHDA, CDR2 SQIVND (reference sequence). CDR3 amino acids: CASLAGETDTQYF. The CDR3 bases are TGTGCCAGTCTGGCGGGGGAAACAGATACGCAGTATTTT. The variable domain in full, with the rest retrieved from reference TRBV19 and TRBJ2-3, is DGGITQSPKYLFRKEGQNVTLSCEQNLNHDAMYWYRQDPGQGLRLIYYSQIVNDFQKGDIAEGYSVSREKKESFPLTVTSAQKNPTAFYLCASLAGETDTQYFGPGTRLTVL.

The rearrangement uses TRBV7-8 and TRBJ2-5; D is unclear. Germline V lookup: CDR1 SGHVS, CDR2 FQNEAQ. The CDR3 extends over 15 amino acids. Trimming removed 0 bases at V and 2 bases at J, with 10 bases between. The CDR3 region is CASSLARVQQETQYF. The CDR3 DNA is TGTGCCAGCAGCTTAGCGCGTGTACAACAAGAGACCCAGTACTTC.

The rearrangement joins TRBV25-1 to TRBJ1-6; 7 bases line up with TRBD1. Unmatched junction bases numbered 5, after V lost 6 bases and J lost 6 bases. CDR3 length equals 14 residues. The V gene's germline CDR1 is MGHDK and CDR2 SYGVNS. The CDR3 sequence is CASSWTGANSPLHF. The DNA for the CDR3 is TGTGCCAGCAGCTGGACAGGAGCTAATTCACCCCTCCACTTT.

This chain connects TRBV7-9 to TRBJ2-1; 12 nucleotides agree with TRBD2. Germline assignment: CDR1 SEHNR and CDR2 FQNEAQ (reference sequence). The ends lost 6 bases at V and 7 bases at J; junction bases unmatched: 7. This CDR3 contains 15 residues. CDR3 sequence reads: CASRLAGGSGNEQFF. The CDR3 DNA is TGTGCCAGCAGACTAGCGGGAGGCAGTGGGAATGAGCAGTTCTTC.

Details on this clonotype: One end of the junction does not line up with germline, which may come from a read error. Here the CDR3 DNA reads TGTGCCACCAGTGATTCGGACAGTCACTATGAGCAGTACTTC. This codes for CATSDSDSHYEQYF. This chain links TRBV2 with TRBJ2-7; D is perhaps TRBD1 (6 bases). The CDR3 spans 14 residues. In germline, CDR1 is SNHLY, CDR2 FYNNEI. Full variable domain (rest looked up from reference TRBV2 and TRBJ2-7): EPEVTQTPSHQVTQMGQEVILRCVPISNHLYFYWYRQILGQKVEFLVSFYNNEISEKSEIFDDQFSVERPDGSNFTLKIRSTKLEDSAMYFCATSDSDSHYEQYFGPGTRLTVT.

This clonotype has more than one count but fewer than ten. V usage is TRBV10-2 and J usage is TRBJ1-1; D is unclear. The ends were cut back, 2 bases at V and 0 bases at J, with 4 bases in the middle. This CDR3 spans 13 amino acids. Germline V gives CDR1 WSHSY, CDR2 SAAADI. The CDR3 is CASSEDMNTEAFF. The CDR3 nucleotides read TGCGCCAGCAGTGAGGACATGAACACTGAAGCTTTCTTT.

This clonotype was counted between two and nine times. V and J are TRBV5-4 and TRBJ1-6, with unresolved D. The CDR3 totals 13 residues. Germline V gene sequence: CDR1 SGHNT, CDR2 YYREEE (reference sequence). V lost 3 bases and J 7 bases, leaving 8 bases between the germline ends. Written as DNA, the CDR3 is TGTGCCAGCAGCTCAACGTCGAATTCACCCCTCCACTTT. Amino acids: CASSSTSNSPLHF.

At least ten counts were recorded for this clonotype. The V gene is TRBV12-3 or TRBV12-4, the J gene TRBJ2-1, with 9 positions matching TRBD1. The CDR3 spans 15 residues. V shed 5 bases, J shed 4 bases, and the junction held 6 bases outside the gene matches. Here the CDR3 reads CASSPGTGPYNEQFF. The DNA for the CDR3 is TGTGCCAGCAGTCCCGGGACAGGGCCATACAATGAGCAGTTCTTC.

The chain couples TRBV20-1 to TRBJ2-7; possibly TRBD2 for D (6 bases). The V and J ends lost 6 bases and 5 bases respectively, with 20 bases between them. CDR3 size: 14 residues. The V gene's germline CDR1 is DFQATT and CDR2 SNEGSKA (reference sequence). The CDR3 coding sequence is TGCAGTGCCCTCTCGGGAGTCCAGACAGACGAGCAGTACTTC. Amino acid sequence: CSALSGVQTDEQYF.